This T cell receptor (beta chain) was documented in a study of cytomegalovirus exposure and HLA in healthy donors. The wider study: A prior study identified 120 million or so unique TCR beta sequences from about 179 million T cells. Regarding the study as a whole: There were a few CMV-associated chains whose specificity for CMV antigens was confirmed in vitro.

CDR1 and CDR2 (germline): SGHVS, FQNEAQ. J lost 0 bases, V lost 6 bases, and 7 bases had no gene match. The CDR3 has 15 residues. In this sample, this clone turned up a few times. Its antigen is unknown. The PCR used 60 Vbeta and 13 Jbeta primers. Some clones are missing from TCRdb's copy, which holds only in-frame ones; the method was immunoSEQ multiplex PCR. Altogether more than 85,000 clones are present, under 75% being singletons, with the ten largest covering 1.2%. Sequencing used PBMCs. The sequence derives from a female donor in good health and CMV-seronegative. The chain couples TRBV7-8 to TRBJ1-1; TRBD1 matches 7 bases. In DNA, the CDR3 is TGTGCCAGCAGACAAAGGGGGCGGCTGAACACTGAAGCTTTCTTT. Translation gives CASRQRGRLNTEAFF.